Below, 14 T cell receptor beta chains from the same sample are listed, as sequenced in a study of Ad26.COV2.S vaccination and SARS-CoV-2 variants. Produced via immunoSEQ multiplex PCR; TCRdb's table is partial and in-frame only. The sample yields some 370,000 clones, roughly four fifths seen once. Treatment of the sample: around 19 received Ad26.COV2.S at low or high dose, single or two shots; about 5 received placebo; per-sample allocation not given. At day 63 after the first vaccine or placebo injection, samples were drawn. The sequenced sample was peripheral blood, obtained in a trial of Ad26.COV2.S vaccine versus placebo. These receptors were obtained from a person between 18 and 59 years old who received the Ad26.COV2.S COVID-19 vaccine or a placebo.

The chain uses TRBV6-6 and TRBJ2-7; D unclear. Germline V lookup: CDR1 MNHNY, CDR2 SVGAGI (reference sequence). The CDR3 loop spans 12 amino acids. V was clipped by 2 bases and J by 6 bases, with 8 bases between them. The CDR3 DNA reads TGTGCCAGCAGTTACCCGAACCTCGAGCAGTACTTC. As protein: CASSYPNLEQYF.

V and J are TRBV3-1 (or the pseudogene TRBV3-2) and TRBJ1-2; TRBD1 is a possible D gene (5 bases). Trimming left V 4 bases short and J 0 bases short, with 18 bases between. CDR1 is LGHDT, CDR2 YNNKEL, per germline (reference sequence). This CDR3 spans 17 amino acids. CDR3 nucleotide sequence: TGTGCCAGCAGCCCACGGAGTCGGGGGGGGACTAACTATGGCTACACCTTC. Translating gives CASSPRSRGGTNYGYTF.

The chain links TRBV3-1 (or the pseudogene TRBV3-2) to TRBJ2-3; D is possibly TRBD2 (5 bases). Germline lookup yields CDR1 LGHDT and CDR2 YNNKEL (reference sequence). Trimming pared 0 bases from V and 3 bases from J, leaving 13 bases between. CDR3 length: 16 residues. CDR3: CASSQEGSPWTDTQYF. DNA for the CDR3: TGTGCCAGCAGCCAAGAGGGGAGTCCCTGGACAGATACGCAGTATTTT.

The chain carries TRBV6-2 or TRBV6-3 and TRBJ1-2, with 8 bases matching TRBD1. This CDR3 contains 14 residues. Trimming cost V 2 bases and J 6 bases; bases outside gene matches: 5. The germline gives CDR1 MNHEY, CDR2 SVGEGT. CDR3 amino acids: CASSYRVQGDGYTF. Written as DNA, the CDR3 is TGTGCCAGCAGTTACAGGGTACAGGGGGATGGCTACACCTTC.

The gene calls are TRBV27 and TRBJ2-7; D might be TRBD1 (6 bases). The CDR3 spans 15 residues. Trimming took 5 bases from V and 0 from J, leaving 14 bases between them. The V gene's germline CDR1 is MNHEY and CDR2 SMNVEV (reference sequence). CDR3 nucleotides: TGTGCCAGCAGTCCGAGACAGGATTCCTCCTACGAGCAGTACTTC. Protein product: CASSPRQDSSYEQYF.

The chain has TRBV4-1 and TRBJ2-5; no reliable D call. The CDR3 sequence is 13 residues long. Trimming removed 2 bases at V and 2 bases at J, with 6 bases between. CDR1 MGHRA and CDR2 YSYEKL come from the germline V gene. The DNA of the CDR3 is TGCGCCAGCAGCCAAACACTTCAAGAGACCCAGTACTTC. The encoded protein is CASSQTLQETQYF.

The J gene is TRBJ2-1, the V gene TRBV3-1 (or the pseudogene TRBV3-2), with 7 positions matching TRBD2. The CDR3 consists of 15 residues. V gave up 4 bases and J gave up 3 bases; unmatched junction bases: 6. Per the germline V gene, CDR1 is LGHDT and CDR2 is YNNKEL (reference sequence). CDR3 sequence reads: CASSPTAGLYNEQFF. CDR3 coding DNA: TGTGCCAGCAGCCCGACAGCGGGGCTCTACAATGAGCAGTTCTTC.

This clone has a single count. This rearrangement joins TRBV5-4 to TRBJ1-2; possible D gene TRBD1, 6 bases. Germline values: CDR1 SGHNT, CDR2 YYREEE (reference sequence). V dropped 5 bases and J dropped 2 bases, with 13 bases sitting between them. This CDR3 contains 14 residues. The CDR3 nucleotides read TGTGCCAGCAGTTGGGGGCGGGAGAACTATGGCTACACCTTC. It yields the protein CASSWGRENYGYTF.

This sequence joins TRBV2 and TRBJ1-5; D is unresolved. The V gene's germline CDR1 is SNHLY and CDR2 FYNNEI. V lost 3 bases to trimming and J lost 4 bases, with 10 bases between them. The CDR3 runs to 14 residues. The CDR3 loop reads CASSDRTDNQPQHF. The CDR3 DNA reads as TGTGCCAGCAGTGACCGGACGGATAATCAGCCCCAGCATTTT.

The chain is built from TRBV2 and TRBJ2-5, with 12 bases fitting TRBD1. Germline assignment: CDR1 SNHLY and CDR2 FYNNEI. J was trimmed by 4 bases and V by 6 bases; bases with no gene match: 3. CDR3 length: 14 amino acids. CDR3 region: CASRRDRGPETQYF. CDR3 nucleotide sequence: TGTGCCAGCAGGCGGGACAGGGGGCCAGAGACCCAGTACTTC.

The rearrangement uses TRBV9 and TRBJ2-6, with D possibly matching TRBD1 (5 bases). The V gene lost 0 bases and the J gene lost 4 bases, with 23 bases spanning the gap. The germline CDR1 and CDR2 sequences are SGDLS and YYNGEE. The CDR3 is made up of 20 amino acids. The CDR3: CASSVAGRQTSVSGANVLTF. CDR3 bases: TGTGCCAGCAGCGTAGCCGGAAGACAGACCTCTGTATCGGGGGCCAACGTCCTGACTTTC.

This chain links TRBV19 with TRBJ1-1; D is ambiguous. Trimming stripped 10 bases from V and 0 bases from J, with 12 bases between. Looked up from germline, CDR1 is LNHDA and CDR2 is SQIVND (reference sequence). The CDR3 has 13 residues. CDR3 bases: TGTGCCACCGCCAGGAGCATGAACACTGAAGCTTTCTTT. Protein sequence: CATARSMNTEAFF.

The rearrangement uses TRBV2 and TRBJ2-7; D unresolved. V gave up 2 bases and J gave up 6 bases, with 8 bases separating them. CDR1 is SNHLY, CDR2 FYNNEI, per germline. CDR3 length: 12 residues. The CDR3 nucleotides read TGTGCCAGCAGTGAACAAGGGATCGAGCAGTACTTC. Protein: CASSEQGIEQYF.

This chain joins TRBV27 and TRBJ2-1; no firm D call. CDR1 MNHEY and CDR2 SMNVEV come from the germline V gene (reference sequence). V was trimmed by 7 bases and J by 0 bases, leaving 19 bases between them. There are 17 residues in the CDR3. DNA of the CDR3: TGTGCCAGCATCACCGTGTGGGCCCCCAGCTCCTACAATGAGCAGTTCTTC. This codes for CASITVWAPSSYNEQFF.